The sequence of this TCR beta chain was determined in a study of blood T cell repertoires in COVID-19. Whole-study context: COVID-19 samples from acute and convalescent phases originated in the United States, Italy and Spain. T cells, B-cell-depleted T cells, or PBMCs supplied cDNA or gDNA.

In the original analysis: Amplification of reference gene primers was used by the study to estimate nucleated cell counts. Method: immunoSEQ multiplex PCR; TCRdb's copy keeps in-frame clones and lacks some. For V, J and clone size, that table is used; D and trimming come from the DNA. This sample has about 120,000 clones, with around 80% found just once. The V end was cut by 1 base, the J end by 3 bases, with 9 bases between. Germline CDR1 SGHNT, CDR2 YENEEA. CDR3 size: 14 residues. This chain links TRBV11-3 with TRBJ1-1; D gene uncertain. The source of this sequence is a middle-aged man with active or convalescent COVID-19. The sequencing sample was made of peripheral blood. Here the CDR3 reads CASSLVERDTEAFF. The DNA for the CDR3 is TGTGCCAGCAGCTTAGTTGAACGGGACACTGAAGCTTTCTTT.